Below are 20 T cell receptor beta chains sequenced from a single sample in a study of blood T cell repertoires in COVID-19. Sequenced by immunoSEQ multiplex PCR; TCRdb stores in-frame clones only, minus some. The sample lists about 200,000 clones, about 78% occurring once. The sample taken for sequencing was peripheral blood. The receptor source for this set is a woman in her 70s with acute or convalescent COVID-19.

The gene calls are TRBV30 and TRBJ2-1, with D possibly TRBD2 on 6 matching bases. This CDR3 has 13 residues. V gave up 3 bases and J gave up 9 bases, with 15 bases separating them. CDR1 and CDR2 (germline): GTSNPN, SVGIG (reference sequence). In DNA form, the CDR3 reads TGTGCCTGGAGCGGGACTGGACAAGGTGAGCAGTTCTTC. As protein: CAWSGTGQGEQFF.

The chain recombines TRBV28 with TRBJ1-4, with D unclear. CDR1 is MDHEN and CDR2 is SYDVKM in the germline V gene. CDR3 length: 15 amino acids. With 3 bases removed from V and 4 bases from J, the gap between germline ends came to 12 bases. The CDR3 DNA sequence: TGTGCCAGCAGTTTTGGGCCCCCTCGTAATGAAAAACTGTTTTTT. Translated, it gives CASSFGPPRNEKLFF.

The gene calls are TRBV7-2 and TRBJ2-1, with TRBD2 matching over 15 bases. Germline CDR1 SGHTA, CDR2 FQGNSA. J lost 9 bases, V lost 1 base, and 1 base had no gene match. This CDR3 contains 15 residues. The CDR3 nucleotides are TGTGCCAGCAGCTTAGGGACTAGCGGGAGGGTTGAGCAGTTCTTC. It translates to CASSLGTSGRVEQFF.

The chain employs TRBV28 and TRBJ2-3, with D possibly TRBD2 on 8 matching bases. CDR1 MDHEN and CDR2 SYDVKM come from the germline V gene. The V end lost 6 bases, the J end lost 5 bases, and 21 bases lay between the germline ends. The CDR3 spans 16 residues. The CDR3 spells CASSPGGGRTGDTQYF. The CDR3, as DNA: TGTGCCAGCAGCCCTGGGGGCGGGAGGACAGGAGATACGCAGTATTTT.

The chain joins TRBV9 to TRBJ1-3; 8 bases are a match to TRBD1. With V trimmed by 0 bases and J by 0 bases, 2 bases remained unmatched. From germline, CDR1 is SGDLS and CDR2 YYNGEE. This CDR3 has 16 amino acids. The DNA for the CDR3 is TGTGCCAGCAGCGTAGCTGACAGGGGCTCTGGAAACACCATATATTTT. Translated, it gives CASSVADRGSGNTIYF.

In its sample, this clone was seen a few times. The chain links TRBV7-2 to TRBJ1-1; possibly TRBD1 for D (6 bases). V was pared by 5 bases and J by 3 bases, with 13 bases between. The CDR3 totals 14 residues. CDR1 SGHTA and CDR2 FQGNSA come from the germline V gene. The CDR3 coding sequence is TGTGCCAGCAGCAATCAGGGGACCTACACTGAAGCTTTCTTT. This translates into CASSNQGTYTEAFF.

The chain joins TRBV27 to TRBJ1-1; D is perhaps TRBD1 (6 bases). The CDR3 loop spans 15 amino acids. Trimming pared 6 bases from V and 1 base from J, leaving 15 bases between. Germline values: CDR1 MNHEY, CDR2 SMNVEV (reference sequence). CDR3 sequence (DNA): TGTGCCAGCAGGTCCTACAGGGCAAAGAACACTGAAGCTTTCTTT. This gives the protein CASRSYRAKNTEAFF.

The chain combines TRBV3-1 (or the pseudogene TRBV3-2) with TRBJ1-1, with TRBD1 as a possible D gene (5 bases). CDR1 LGHDT and CDR2 YNNKEL come from the germline V gene (reference sequence). This CDR3 spans 14 amino acids. Trimming pared 4 bases from V and 0 bases from J, leaving 9 bases between. In nucleotides, the CDR3 is TGTGCCAGCAGCCGAAGGGGTTTGAACACTGAAGCTTTCTTT. Encoded protein: CASSRRGLNTEAFF.

V usage is TRBV5-6 and J usage is TRBJ2-5, with TRBD2 matching 11 bases. The trim removed 2 bases at V and 3 bases at J, leaving 3 bases unmatched. This CDR3 is built from 15 residues. Germline CDR1 and CDR2: SGHDT and YYEEEE. The CDR3 nucleotides read TGTGCCAGCAGCTTAGTACTAGCGGGAGAAGAGACCCAGTACTTC. Amino acids: CASSLVLAGEETQYF.

This chain links TRBV9 with TRBJ2-1; 10 bases are shared with TRBD1. The CDR3 runs to 15 residues. V gave up 3 bases and J gave up 8 bases; unmatched junction bases: 8. The germline gives CDR1 SGDLS, CDR2 YYNGEE. DNA for the CDR3: TGTGCCAGCAGCGCCCATGGACAGGGGGGCTATGAGCAGTTCTTC. It encodes CASSAHGQGGYEQFF.

This clone was counted only a few times. V is TRBV15 and J is TRBJ1-5, with D possibly matching TRBD1 (5 bases). This CDR3 region has 14 residues. Trimming pared 3 bases from V and 6 bases from J, leaving 12 bases between. The germline V gene encodes CDR1 LNHNV and CDR2 YYDKDF (reference sequence). In DNA form, the CDR3 reads TGTGCCACCAGCAGCGGGCAGGGTGTTCAGCCCCAGCATTTT. It codes for CATSSGQGVQPQHF.

The V gene is TRBV28, the J gene TRBJ2-5; D gene ambiguous. The CDR3 length is 11 residues. V lost 6 bases to trimming and J lost 5 bases, with 7 bases between them. Germline CDR1 and CDR2: MDHEN and SYDVKM. CDR3 DNA: TGTGCCAGCAGCAAGGAGGAGACCCAGTACTTC. This translates into CASSKEETQYF. The variable domain in full, completed from reference TRBV28 and TRBJ2-5, reads DVKVTQSSRYLVKRTGEKVFLECVQDMDHENMFWYRQDPGLGLRLIYFSYDVKMKEKGDIPEGYSVSREKKERFSLILESASTNQTSMYLCASSKEETQYFGPGTRLLVL.

This clone was seen only a few times. This chain joins TRBV14 and TRBJ1-1; D is unresolved. The CDR3 is 14 residues long. CDR1 is SGHDN, CDR2 FVKESK, per germline. V lost 1 base to trimming and J lost 0 bases, with 6 bases between them. CDR3 in amino acids: CASSQGRLNTEAFF. For the CDR3, the DNA is TGTGCCAGCAGCCAAGGGCGGCTGAACACTGAAGCTTTCTTT.

The chain has TRBV12-5 and TRBJ2-3; D call uncertain. V was trimmed by 6 bases and J by 1 base, leaving 8 bases between them. This CDR3 comprises 13 residues. The germline V gene has CDR1 LGHNT and CDR2 FRNRAP. CDR3 amino acids: CASGPSGTDTQYF. CDR3 in DNA: TGTGCTAGTGGACCGAGCGGCACAGATACGCAGTATTTT.

This clone turned up a few times. The V and J genes are TRBV28 and TRBJ2-7, with TRBD1 matching 8 bases. The CDR3 has 15 amino acids. The trim removed 6 bases at V and 1 base at J, leaving 8 bases unmatched. Germline lookup yields CDR1 MDHEN and CDR2 SYDVKM. This CDR3 is CASSEPGTGSYEQYF. The CDR3 DNA reads TGTGCCAGCAGCGAACCGGGGACAGGATCCTACGAGCAGTACTTC.

The V gene is TRBV5-1, the J gene TRBJ1-4; TRBD1 matches 9 bases. V was clipped by 4 bases and J by 7 bases; unmatched bases: 8. Germline CDR1 SGHRS, CDR2 YFSETQ. This CDR3 has 15 amino acids. The CDR3 here is CASSPSTGGLEKLFF. The DNA of the CDR3 is TGCGCCAGCAGCCCATCGACAGGGGGGCTTGAAAAACTGTTTTTT.

A word on this clone: One end of the junction does not line up with germline, which may come from a read error. The V and J genes are TRBV29-1 and TRBJ2-1; possible D gene TRBD1, 6 bases. This CDR3 region has 12 residues. Germline V CDR1 and CDR2: SQVTM, ANQGSEA. The DNA for the CDR3 is TGCAGCGTTGCCTTACAGGGCGTAAGGGGGATCTTC. This codes for CSVALQGVRGIF.

This chain joins TRBV3-1 (or the pseudogene TRBV3-2) and TRBJ2-5, with D unclear. Trimming stripped 0 bases from V and 5 bases from J, with 4 bases between. CDR1 LGHDT and CDR2 YNNKEL come from the germline V gene (reference sequence). CDR3 length: 12 amino acids. The CDR3 sequence is CASSQDGETQYF. CDR3 sequence (DNA): TGTGCCAGCAGCCAAGACGGGGAGACCCAGTACTTC.

V usage is TRBV3-1 (or the pseudogene TRBV3-2) and J usage is TRBJ2-1; 7 nucleotides agree with TRBD2. The CDR3 loop spans 14 amino acids. CDR1 LGHDT and CDR2 YNNKEL come from the germline V gene (reference sequence). Trimming removed 5 bases from V and 9 bases from J; junction bases left unmatched: 10. The CDR3 region has the DNA TGTGCCAGCAGCGCTAGGACTAGATCGGGTGAGCAGTTCTTC. Translating it yields CASSARTRSGEQFF.

This sequence joins TRBV29-1 and TRBJ2-5, with D uncertain. The CDR3 has 11 amino acids. In germline, CDR1 is SQVTM, CDR2 ANQGSEA. V lost 7 bases and J lost 2, with 8 bases in between. CDR3 sequence reads: CSADLQETQYF. The CDR3 nucleotides are TGCAGCGCTGACCTTCAAGAGACCCAGTACTTC.